This entry features one TCR beta chain sequence. The antigen remains unidentified. Preparation of the TCRbeta library used unique molecular identifiers. In TCRdb, the PCR reads were re-called with MiXCR into one record per CDR3 protein. The data show more than 500,000 distinct CDR3 sequences, 10% to 12% seen once. The sample is drawn from a study of T-cell reconstitution after alpha-beta-depleted transplantation in children. General observations from the study: Recipient T cells and thymic progenitors that survived were the source of the high TCRbeta diversity seen at day 60 in some patients. Several hundred graft clones that had expanded were reportedly the source of alpha-beta T cells about two months after transplant. T-cell counts and diversity at one year post-transplant came mainly from newly produced T cells.

There are 17 residues in the CDR3. Germline CDR1 SQVTM, CDR2 ANQGSEA. V dropped 0 bases and J dropped 0 bases, with 17 bases sitting between them. V and J are TRBV29-1 and TRBJ1-2; no definite D call. This material consisted of PBMCs, mostly from graft donor cells, taken 180 days after TCRalphabeta/CD19-depleted stem cell transplant. The origin of this receptor is a female patient aged 2-15 years who had a stem cell transplant for aplastic anemia, so the T cells may come from the graft donor. This CDR3 is CSVEDWGNSEANYGYTF. The CDR3 bases are TGCAGCGTTGAAGATTGGGGAAACAGCGAAGCTAACTATGGCTACACCTTC.